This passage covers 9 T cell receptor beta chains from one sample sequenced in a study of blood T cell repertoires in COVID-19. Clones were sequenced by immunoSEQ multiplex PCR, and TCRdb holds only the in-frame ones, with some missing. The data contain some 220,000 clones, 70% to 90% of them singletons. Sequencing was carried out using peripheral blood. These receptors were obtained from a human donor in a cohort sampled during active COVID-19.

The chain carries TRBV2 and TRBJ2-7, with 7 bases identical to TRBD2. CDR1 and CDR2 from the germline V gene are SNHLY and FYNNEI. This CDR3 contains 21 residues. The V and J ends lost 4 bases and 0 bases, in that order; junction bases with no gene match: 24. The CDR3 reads CASSGQALAKDSSGTSYEQYF. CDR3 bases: TGTGCCAGCAGTGGCCAAGCTCTGGCAAAGGATTCTAGCGGTACCTCCTACGAGCAGTACTTC.

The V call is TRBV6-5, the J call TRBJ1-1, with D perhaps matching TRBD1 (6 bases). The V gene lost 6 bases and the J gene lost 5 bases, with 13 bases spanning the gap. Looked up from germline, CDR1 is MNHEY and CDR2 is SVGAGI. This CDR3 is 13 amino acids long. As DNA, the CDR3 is TGTGCCAGCAGCGCAACAGGGACGACTGAAGCTTTCTTT. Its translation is CASSATGTTEAFF.

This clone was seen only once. CDR3 loop: CASSFTSGGGTDTQYF. In nucleotides, the CDR3 is TGTGCCAGCAGCTTTACTAGCGGGGGGGGCACAGATACGCAGTATTTT. The chain uses TRBV7-3 and TRBJ2-3; 13 positions match TRBD2. Germline assignment: CDR1 SGHTA and CDR2 FQGTGA. The CDR3 contains 16 residues. Unmatched junction bases numbered 1, after V lost 3 bases and J lost 1 base.

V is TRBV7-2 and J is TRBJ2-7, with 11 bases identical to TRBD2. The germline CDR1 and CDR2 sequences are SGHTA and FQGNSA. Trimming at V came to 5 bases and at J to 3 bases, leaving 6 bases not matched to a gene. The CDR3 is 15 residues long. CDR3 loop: CASSPLAGGGYEQYF. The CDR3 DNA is TGTGCCAGCAGCCCCCTAGCGGGGGGCGGCTACGAGCAGTACTTC.

The CDR3, as DNA: TGTGCCAGCAGCCGCCTGACAGGTCTCGATGAAAAACTGTTTTTT. This sequence encodes CASSRLTGLDEKLFF. The rearrangement uses TRBV9 and TRBJ1-4; D is possibly TRBD1 (6 bases). Between the trimmed V and J ends, which lost 4 bases and 6 bases, there was a span of 16 bases. The germline CDR1 and CDR2 sequences are SGDLS and YYNGEE. The CDR3 spans 15 residues.

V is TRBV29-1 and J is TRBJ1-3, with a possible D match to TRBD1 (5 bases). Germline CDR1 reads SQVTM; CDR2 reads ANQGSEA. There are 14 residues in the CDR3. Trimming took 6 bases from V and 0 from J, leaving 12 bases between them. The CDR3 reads CSVADSSSGNTIYF. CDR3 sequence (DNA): TGCAGCGTAGCTGACAGCTCCTCTGGAAACACCATATATTTT.

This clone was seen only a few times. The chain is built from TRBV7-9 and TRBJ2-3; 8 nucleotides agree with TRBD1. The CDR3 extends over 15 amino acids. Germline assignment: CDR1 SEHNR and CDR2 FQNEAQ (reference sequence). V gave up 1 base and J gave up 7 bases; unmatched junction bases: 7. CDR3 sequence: CASSLGDRLHHTQYF. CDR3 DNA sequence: TGTGCCAGCAGCTTAGGGGACAGGCTACATCATACGCAGTATTTT.

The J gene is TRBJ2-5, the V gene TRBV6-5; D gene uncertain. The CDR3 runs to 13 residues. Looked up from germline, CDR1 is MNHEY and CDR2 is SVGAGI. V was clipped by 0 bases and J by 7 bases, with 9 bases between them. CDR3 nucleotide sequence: TGTGCCAGCAGTTACTCGGTTGCCGGGACCCAGTACTTC. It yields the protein CASSYSVAGTQYF.

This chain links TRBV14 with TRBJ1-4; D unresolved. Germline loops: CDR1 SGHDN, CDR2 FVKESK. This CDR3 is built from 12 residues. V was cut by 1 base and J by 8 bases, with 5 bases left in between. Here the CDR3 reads CASSQAEEKLFF. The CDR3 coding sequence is TGTGCCAGCAGCCAAGCGGAGGAAAAACTGTTTTTT. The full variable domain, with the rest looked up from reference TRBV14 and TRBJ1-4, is EAGVTQFPSHSVIEKGQTVTLRCDPISGHDNLYWYRRVMGKEIKFLLHFVKESKQDESGMPNNRFLAERTGGTYSTLKVQPAELEDSGVYFCASSQAEEKLFFGSGTQLSVL.